This T cell receptor beta chain is drawn from a study of blood T cells in healthy people across ages (dated by TCRdb to between 2015 and 2017). For context, the study as a whole: In model experiments, roughly one uniquely barcoded TCR beta cDNA molecule per two T cells was captured by template switching. To track age-related changes in TCR beta repertoire diversity, the study relied on deep sequencing normalized with unique cDNA molecular identifiers. The donors were split into four age groups: young (average about 15 years), middle-aged (over 35), aged (over 55) and long-lived (over 80). To avoid experimental bias, donors of different ages were distributed randomly across sequencing lanes. Using the same blood draw, the study looked at two additional independent replicas of 1 million unique cDNA reads for two donors, one aged 18 to 30 and the other aged 80 or older. On the study overall, not on this receptor specifically: Donor CMV infection status was unknown, potentially confounding age-related changes in expanded clonotypes. As age increased, observed TCR beta diversity per million T cells dropped in a roughly linear way, and a significant reduction was already evident by age 40. Compared with the aged group, the long-lived group had more naive CD4+ T cells, fewer expanded clones and increased TCR diversity, suggesting age selection. Observed TCR beta diversity correlated strongly with the percentage of naive T cells measured by flow cytometry. Bulk unsorted PBMC profiling prevented conclusive comparison of naive and antigen-experienced compartments. Total diversity estimates from one million sequenced T cells were considered lower bounds and underestimates.

The method was 5' RACE. These reads were obtained on an Illumina HiSeq 2500. The second PCR ran for about 7 to 11 cycles and used a J-beta primer mix along with a sample-barcoded 5' primer. A template-switch 5' adaptor carrying 12 random nucleotides introduced a unique molecular identifier onto each TCR beta cDNA molecule. Each sample yielded at least 3 million CDR3-containing paired-end reads. First-strand cDNA was synthesized from all RNA with the Mint cDNA synthesis kit, primed by a TRBC-specific oligonucleotide. All cDNA was treated with uracil-DNA glycosylase and then went through a first 18-cycle PCR with the universal primers M1SS and BC2_uni_R. On the authors' methods: Each sample was normalized by randomly selecting 1 million high-quality reads, each carrying a distinct molecular identifier. Reads with shared molecular identifiers were discarded instead of being binned into consensus sequences. MiTCR, set to a Q25 quality threshold and the strictest error-elimination algorithm, was used for CDR3 identification, clonotype clustering and error correction. Lower-bound total TCR beta diversity was estimated with a nonparametric unseen species model using Euler transformation. The raw public data were reprocessed by TCRdb itself: fastp quality trimming at Q25, MiXCR clonotype calling, in-frame beta chains only. Rows are unified per CDR3 protein, each entry keeping the most common DNA and genes. Here the V and J calls rest on TCRdb's processing, not on the authors' analysis. For this sample there are approximately 1.5 million distinct CDR3 sequences; 35% to 45% appear just once. About 3.8% of the sample is taken by the ten largest.

The roughly 39 donors, aged about 6 to 95 years, were systemically healthy Caucasian individuals from Russia. Each donor gave around 9 milliliters of peripheral blood, collected into EDTA-treated Vacutainer tubes. Ficoll-Paque density-gradient centrifugation was used to isolate PBMCs, with at least 6 million per sample. Total RNA was extracted from PBMCs with Trizol reagent, with at least 5.5 micrograms obtained per sample. For every donor, an aliquot of PBMCs went through flow cytometry to measure the percentages of naive CD45RAhigh/CD27high T cells. This clonotype was counted between two and nine times. What antigen it recognizes has not been identified. Base qualities are not at hand, and no much larger clone is one base apart. The V end loses 0 bases and the J end loses 9 bases, and a stretch of 3 bases separates them. Based on the germline V gene (reference sequence), the CDR1 and CDR2 sequences are LGHDT and YNNKEL. Including cysteine and phenylalanine, the CDR3 has 11 amino acids. Only CDR3 DNA remains: 33 bases, in frame from the first base.

The sequenced sample was blood. The TCR comes from a young woman in good health. The rearranged chain carries TRBV3-1 and TRBJ2-1; the D gene lacks a confident call. The CDR3: CASSQEAEQFF. The DNA is as follows: TGTGCCAGCAGCCAAGAAGCTGAGCAGTTCTTC.